This record looks at one T cell receptor beta chain sequence and its context. Generated by immunoSEQ multiplex PCR, the TCRdb table keeps only in-frame clones and is missing some. The sample lists 95,000 to 100,000 clones, 91% seen once, with 2.5% to 3.5% in the top ten. This sample was included in a study of T cell changes during pregnancy in multiple sclerosis. The CDR3 is 17 amino acids. The trim removed 5 bases at V and 0 bases at J, leaving 12 bases unmatched. CDR1 and CDR2 from the germline V gene are SGHAT and FQDESV (reference sequence). The V and J genes are TRBV11-1 and TRBJ2-5, with TRBD2 matching 7 bases. This TCR was sampled from a female donor with multiple sclerosis, enrolled in a pregnancy study. Here the sequenced sample was peripheral blood, taken in the second trimester of pregnancy. CDR3 region: CASSVLTAGLYQETQYF. CDR3 in DNA: TGTGCCAGCAGCGTACTCACAGCGGGATTGTACCAAGAGACCCAGTACTTC.